Listed below are T cell receptor beta chains from one sample, sequenced in a study of OX40 agonist ivuxolimab in advanced cancers. Libraries were prepared by immunoSEQ multiplex PCR; TCRdb keeps only in-frame clonotypes and omits some of them. The sample contains 53,000 or so clones, 75% to 80% of which appear only once. Specimen: CD4+ or CD8+ T cells sorted from blood, collected in a trial of the OX40 agonist ivuxolimab. All receptors come from an adult with an advanced solid tumor such as melanoma, head and neck, liver or kidney cancer. CDR3s include the opening cysteine and the closing phenylalanine or tryptophan. A D gene is named only where the DNA matches it firmly. Where a row states a size, it is once, few, many or the class of an expanded clone; other rows omit it.

j_call d_call clone_size v_call cdr3_aa cdr3_nt
TRBJ2-6 TRBD1 few TRBV28 CASSAGTGVLSGANVLTF TGTGCCAGCAGTGCCGGGACAGGGGTCCTTTCTGGGGCCAACGTCCTGACTTTC
TRBJ1-5 - - TRBV19 CASSAGVGSQPQHF TGTGCCAGTAGCGCAGGCGTCGGAAGTCAGCCCCAGCATTTT
TRBJ1-1 - - TRBV5-1 CASSLGTGITEAFF TGCGCCAGCAGCCTGGGGACGGGAATCACTGAAGCTTTCTTT
TRBJ1-3 - - TRBV28 CASILRGTSGNTIYF TGTGCCAGCATCTTGCGGGGGACCTCTGGAAACACCATATATTTT
TRBJ1-2 - few TRBV9 CASSPQTAANYGYTF TGTGCCAGCAGCCCCCAGACAGCGGCGAACTATGGCTACACCTTC
TRBJ2-5 - - TRBV5-1 CASSVSPQVILTPQYF TGCGCCAGCAGCGTCTCCCCACAGGTGATTTTGACCCCCCAGTACTTC
TRBJ1-1 - - TRBV5-1 CASSLDSGQGKRAFF TGCGCCAGCAGCTTGGATAGCGGTCAGGGTAAACGAGCTTTCTTT
TRBJ1-6 TRBD1 - TRBV2 CASSPGGPIWSPLHF TGTGCCAGCAGCCCAGGGGGCCCTATTTGGTCACCCCTCCACTTT
TRBJ1-2 TRBD1 - TRBV7-9 CASSLQGEDYGYTF TGTGCCAGCAGCTTACAGGGGGAAGACTATGGCTACACCTTC
TRBJ2-5 TRBD1 - TRBV5-4 CASSLVGRGFTETQYF TGTGCCAGCAGCTTGGTGGGCAGGGGGTTCACAGAGACCCAGTACTTC
TRBJ1-1 TRBD1 - TRBV9 CASSPTGEFSEAFF TGTGCCAGCAGCCCGACAGGGGAATTCTCTGAAGCTTTCTTT
TRBJ2-1 TRBD2 - TRBV19 CASSPQTSGGANEQFF TGTGCCAGTAGTCCCCAGACTAGCGGGGGGGCTAATGAGCAGTTCTTC
TRBJ2-3 TRBD2 - TRBV7-8 CASSAIAGRTDTQYF TGTGCCAGCAGCGCTATAGCGGGGCGCACAGATACGCAGTATTTT
TRBJ1-5 TRBD1 few TRBV30 CACSLQGVPPHQPQHF TGTGCCTGTTCCTTACAGGGGGTTCCCCCCCATCAGCCCCAGCATTTT
TRBJ2-1 - - TRBV19 CASRRSSGASSYNEQFF TGTGCCAGTAGGAGATCGTCAGGAGCGAGCTCCTACAATGAGCAGTTCTTC
TRBJ2-7 TRBD2 - TRBV11-2 CASSPGGGLVIYEQYF TGTGCCAGCAGCCCTGGGGGGGGACTAGTTATCTACGAGCAGTACTTC
TRBJ2-7 - - TRBV7-9 CASSLVSGSGEQYF TGTGCCAGCAGCTTAGTTAGTGGGTCGGGCGAGCAGTACTTC
TRBJ2-5 - - TRBV5-5 CASRPSTAQETQYF TGTGCCAGCAGACCTTCGACAGCTCAAGAGACCCAGTACTTC
TRBJ2-7 TRBD1 - TRBV28 CASSPFNLDRAYEQYF TGTGCCAGCAGTCCCTTCAACTTGGACAGGGCCTACGAGCAGTACTTC
TRBJ2-7 - - TRBV10-1 CASSESCEQYF TGCGCCAGCAGTGAGTCCTGCGAGCAGTACTTC
TRBJ2-2 - - TRBV30 CALKGQPTGELFF TGTGCCTTAAAAGGACAGCCCACCGGGGAGCTGTTTTTT
TRBJ2-5 - - TRBV7-3 CASSLTRGRQETQYF TGTGCCAGCAGCTTAACGAGGGGCAGGCAAGAGACCCAGTACTTC
TRBJ1-5 - - TRBV27 CASSWKGNQPQHF TGTGCCAGCAGTTGGAAAGGCAATCAGCCCCAGCATTTT
TRBJ1-1 - - TRBV27 CASSRWPGDGTEAFF TGTGCCAGCAGTCGGTGGCCCGGGGACGGCACTGAAGCTTTCTTT
TRBJ1-1 - - TRBV18 CASSLGMNTEAFF TGTGCCAGCTCACTAGGAATGAACACTGAAGCTTTCTTT
TRBJ2-7 - once TRBV5-1 CASSLGGGQGSFAEQYF TGCGCCAGCAGCTTGGGAGGCGGGCAGGGAAGTTTCGCCGAGCAGTACTTC
TRBJ2-6 - - TRBV6-6 CASSYATTGANVLTF TGTGCCAGCAGTTACGCGACTACTGGGGCCAACGTCCTGACTTTC
TRBJ2-1 - - TRBV4-3 CASSQEWGSSYNEQFF TGCGCCAGCAGCCAAGAGTGGGGGAGCTCCTACAATGAGCAGTTCTTC
TRBJ1-4 TRBD1 medium-sized TRBV15 CATSLQGREKLFF TGTGCCACCAGCCTACAGGGGAGGGAAAAACTGTTTTTT
TRBJ2-7 - once TRBV2 CASKAVASENYEQYF TGTGCCAGCAAAGCCGTAGCGTCCGAGAACTACGAGCAGTACTTC
TRBJ2-7 - - TRBV13 CASSPGTFWSSYEQYF TGTGCCAGCAGCCCTGGGACTTTCTGGAGCTCCTACGAGCAGTACTTC
TRBJ2-1 TRBD2 - TRBV2 CASSEILAGGNEQFF TGTGCCAGCAGTGAGATTCTAGCGGGGGGTAATGAGCAGTTCTTC
TRBJ1-1 TRBD1 - TRBV27 CASVRDSEAFF TGTGCCAGCGTTAGGGACAGTGAAGCTTTCTTT
TRBJ2-1 TRBD1 - TRBV28 CASSAPATGPNEQFF TGTGCCAGCAGTGCGCCGGCGACAGGGCCCAATGAGCAGTTCTTC
TRBJ1-3 - - TRBV11-2 CASSFTGFNTIYF TGTGCCAGCAGCTTCACCGGGTTCAACACCATATATTTT
TRBJ2-1 - - TRBV28 CASSPPRSGPLNEQFF TGTGCCAGCAGTCCCCCCAGAAGCGGGCCACTCAATGAGCAGTTCTTC
TRBJ2-6 - - TRBV5-1 CASSLGAGSGANVLTF TGCGCCAGCAGCTTGGGGGCAGGGTCTGGGGCCAACGTCCTGACTTTC
TRBJ2-3 - - TRBV7-9 CASSLYRRHQDTQYF TGTGCCAGCAGCTTATACAGAAGGCATCAAGATACGCAGTATTTT
TRBJ2-1 - few TRBV11-2 CASSLDPAGREQFF TGTGCCAGCAGCTTAGATCCGGCGGGACGTGAGCAGTTCTTC
TRBJ2-7 - few TRBV2 CASSGVSSGNEQYF TGTGCCAGCAGTGGGGTTTCGTCAGGGAACGAGCAGTACTTC
TRBJ1-2 - few TRBV9 CASSPTTSTGSYGYTF TGTGCCAGCAGCCCTACTACCTCGACAGGCAGCTATGGCTACACCTTC
TRBJ2-1 - - TRBV7-2 CASSLAGGVYNEQFF TGTGCCAGCAGCTTAGCGGGAGGCGTATACAATGAGCAGTTCTTC
TRBJ2-7 TRBD2 few TRBV5-1 CASREGGVSSYEQYF TGCGCCAGCAGAGAGGGAGGGGTTAGTTCCTACGAGCAGTACTTC
TRBJ2-2 TRBD1 - TRBV27 CASSFGTGGDTGELFF TGTGCCAGCAGTTTTGGGACAGGAGGCGACACCGGGGAGCTGTTTTTT
TRBJ1-2 - once TRBV7-9 CASSLGWRGNGYTF TGTGCCAGCAGCTTAGGTTGGAGAGGGAATGGCTACACCTTC
TRBJ2-2 TRBD1 - TRBV11-1 CASSSAGTGQGNTGELFF TGTGCCAGCAGCTCAGCCGGGACAGGGCAAGGGAACACCGGGGAGCTGTTTTTT
TRBJ2-7 - - TRBV7-2 CASSLALGIERSPYEQYF TGTGCCAGCAGCTTAGCGCTAGGTATCGAGCGGAGTCCCTACGAGCAGTACTTC